This T cell receptor beta chain was sequenced during a study of cytomegalovirus exposure and HLA in healthy donors. The CDR3 totals 15 residues. Germline CDR1 is MNHNS and CDR2 is SASEGT. V lost 5 bases to trimming and J lost 8 bases; unmatched junction nucleotides: 9. It was with 60 Vbeta and 13 Jbeta primers that the PCR ran. Here immunoSEQ multiplex PCR was the method, and the copy in TCRdb shows in-frame clones only, minus some. The sample includes approximately 110,000 clones. On this clone itself: Antigen unknown.

Study-wide points: Later analysis demonstrated an association between a missense DCLRE1C variant and TCR beta V- and J-gene trimming.

The chain employs TRBV6-1 and TRBJ1-1, with 12 nucleotides matching TRBD1. The sequence derives from a young man in good health and CMV-seronegative. Sequencing was done on a sample of PBMCs. The CDR3 bases are TGTGCCAGCAGTCCCACCGGGACAGGGGGCGCGGAAGCTTTCTTT. Protein sequence: CASSPTGTGGAEAFF.